One and the same sample provided the 29 T cell receptor beta chains below, sequenced in a study of CD8 T cells in ankylosing spondylitis. MiXCR, applied by TCRdb to the 5' RACE reads, yields one record per CDR3 protein. This table has 130,000 to 150,000 distinct CDR3 sequences, roughly 8.4% appearing once. Source material: synovial fluid, either unsorted or a sorted T cell fraction (not recorded which). All receptors come from a male donor with ankylosing spondylitis.

This clonotype has more than one count but fewer than ten. The rearrangement joins TRBV7-8 to TRBJ1-2; D perhaps matches TRBD1 (5 bases). V gave up 5 bases and J gave up 6 bases, with 25 bases separating them. The CDR3 spans 17 residues. Germline CDR1 is SGHVS and CDR2 is FQNEAQ. The DNA for the CDR3 is TGTGCCAGCAGCCCACTCGACGGTCAGGGAACTGTAGATGGCTACACCTTC. Translating it yields CASSPLDGQGTVDGYTF.

The V and J genes are TRBV5-1 and TRBJ2-3, with 10 bases identical to TRBD2. The length of the CDR3 is 15 residues. V shed 8 bases, J shed 2 bases, and the junction held 8 bases outside the gene matches. Germline values: CDR1 SGHRS, CDR2 YFSETQ. The CDR3 is CASLYSGRPTDTQYF. CDR3 sequence (DNA): TGCGCCAGTCTATATAGCGGGAGGCCCACAGATACGCAGTATTTT.

This clonotype was seen repeatedly, ten times or more. The J gene is TRBJ2-3, the V gene TRBV7-6; 9 bases match TRBD2. The V gene end was trimmed by 4 bases and the J gene end by 5 bases; junction bases not matched to a gene: 4. Per germline, CDR1 SGHVS and CDR2 FNYEAQ. The CDR3 sequence is 14 residues long. CDR3 DNA: TGTGCCAGCAGCTATAGCGGGAGAGGAGATACGCAGTATTTT. Translating it yields CASSYSGRGDTQYF. The entire variable domain, with the rest obtained from reference TRBV7-6 and TRBJ2-3, is as follows: GAGVSQSPRYKVTKRGQDVALRCDPISGHVSLYWYRQALGQGPEFLTYFNYEAQQDKSGLPNDRFSAERPEGSISTLTIQRTEQRDSAMYRCASSYSGRGDTQYFGPGTRLTVL.

This clonotype has only a few counts. This chain links TRBV5-5 with TRBJ2-5; perhaps TRBD2 as D (5 bases). CDR3 size: 13 residues. CDR1 SGHKS and CDR2 YYEKEE come from the germline V gene (reference sequence). Trimming cost V 4 bases and J 5 bases, with 12 bases left between them. CDR3: CASSLTLAETQYF. CDR3 nucleotide sequence: TGTGCCAGCAGCCTGACCCTAGCTGAGACCCAGTACTTC. Full variable domain (rest looked up from reference TRBV5-5 and TRBJ2-5): DAGVTQSPTHLIKTRGQQVTLRCSPISGHKSVSWYQQVLGQGPQFIFQYYEKEERGRGNFPDRFSARQFPNYSSELNVNALLLGDSALYLCASSLTLAETQYFGPGTRLLVL.

A few counts support this clonotype. The chain recombines TRBV29-1 with TRBJ2-7; the D is unclear. This CDR3 region has 12 residues. Germline V gene data show CDR1 as SQVTM and CDR2 as ANQGSEA. V was cut by 4 bases and J by 4 bases, with 11 bases left in between. CDR3 nucleotides: TGCAGCGTTGTGGGTGCGGCTTACGAGCAGTACTTC. It is translated as CSVVGAAYEQYF.

This clonotype was seen more than once but under ten times. V and J are TRBV6-2 or TRBV6-3 and TRBJ1-1; D call uncertain. The CDR3 loop spans 14 amino acids. Germline assignment: CDR1 MNHEY and CDR2 SVGEGT. The V end lost 11 bases, the J end lost 5 bases, and 21 bases lay between the germline ends. The CDR3 nucleotides are TGTGCCGACCTTTATCTCGGAGGGAGGACTGAAGCTTTCTTT. Residues: CADLYLGGRTEAFF.

This clonotype was counted many times. This chain uses TRBV18 with TRBJ2-1; the D gene is possibly TRBD1 (5 bases). The CDR3 is made up of 16 amino acids. V was pared by 2 bases and J by 6 bases, with 17 bases between. The germline V gene encodes CDR1 KGHSH and CDR2 LQKENI. This chain's CDR3 is CASSPYSAGFINEQFF. The DNA of the CDR3 is TGTGCCAGCTCACCATATTCGGCAGGGTTCATCAATGAGCAGTTCTTC.

V usage is TRBV24-1 and J usage is TRBJ1-2; unclear D gene. The CDR3 is 17 residues long. The V and J ends lost 3 bases and 3 bases respectively, with 19 bases between them. The germline V gene has CDR1 KGHDR and CDR2 SFDVKD. The CDR3 sequence is CATSDAGPRGLDYGYTF. The CDR3 DNA follows: TGTGCCACCAGTGATGCCGGGCCTAGAGGGCTTGACTATGGCTACACCTTC.

This clonotype was counted at least ten times. This chain connects TRBV25-1 to TRBJ2-7; no reliable D call. This CDR3 contains 15 residues. V was trimmed by 10 bases and J by 4 bases, leaving 23 bases between them. In germline, CDR1 is MGHDK, CDR2 SYGVNS. As DNA, the CDR3 is TGTGCCACCTCGGGTAGCTGGAATCGAGGTTACGAGCAGTACTTC. Protein: CATSGSWNRGYEQYF.

This clonotype was seen many times. V and J are TRBV6-2 or TRBV6-3 and TRBJ1-1, with 8 bases lining up with TRBD1. Germline CDR1 MNHEY, CDR2 SVGEGT. This CDR3 spans 14 amino acids. Unmatched junction bases numbered 11, after V lost 8 bases and J lost 6 bases. CDR3 sequence (DNA): TGTGCCAGCTCCTGGACAGGGCGGTTCGCTGAAGCTTTCTTT. Residues: CASSWTGRFAEAFF.

Many counts were recorded for this clonotype. The V and J genes are TRBV4-1 and TRBJ2-1; TRBD2 agrees at 9 bases. Germline V gives CDR1 MGHRA, CDR2 YSYEKL. The V and J ends lost 4 bases and 7 bases, in that order; junction bases with no gene match: 20. The CDR3 is 19 residues long. CDR3 coding DNA: TGCGCCAGCAGCCTTTACCCCCCGACTAGCGGAGGGGCAGGGAATGAGCAGTTCTTC. Its protein product is CASSLYPPTSGGAGNEQFF.

This clonotype was counted once. The chain carries TRBV14 and TRBJ2-7; 8 bases are shared with TRBD2. The CDR3 runs 15 residues. Germline V gene lookup returns CDR1 SGHDN and CDR2 FVKESK. Unmatched junction bases numbered 5, after V lost 2 bases and J lost 2 bases. The DNA of the CDR3 is TGTGCCAGCAGCCAACTGGGGCGGGGGGCCTACGAGCAGTACTTC. It translates to CASSQLGRGAYEQYF.

The table lists this clonotype with many counts. The chain links TRBV20-1 to TRBJ2-7; 8 nucleotides agree with TRBD2. V lost 6 bases to trimming and J lost 4 bases; unmatched junction nucleotides: 11. The CDR3 is made up of 14 amino acids. The germline gives CDR1 DFQATT, CDR2 SNEGSKA (reference sequence). CDR3 bases: TGCAGTGCCCCACGCGGACTAGCTGGGTACGAGCAGTACTTC. This codes for CSAPRGLAGYEQYF.

This clonotype was detected many times. The chain is built from TRBV15 and TRBJ2-3; 7 bases agree with TRBD1. V shed 9 bases and J 1 base; nucleotides not matched to a gene: 7. This CDR3 contains 14 residues. CDR1 is LNHNV and CDR2 is YYDKDF in the germline V gene (reference sequence). DNA of the CDR3: TGTGCCACAAGACAGGGATGGGGCACAGATACGCAGTATTTT. It translates to CATRQGWGTDTQYF.

This clonotype ranks as medium-sized (0.01 to 0.1%). The V call is TRBV6-5, the J call TRBJ2-1; weak D call: TRBD1 (5 bases). The CDR3 totals 12 residues. Germline assignment: CDR1 MNHEY and CDR2 SVGAGI. Trimming shortened V by 6 bases and J by 10 bases, and 13 bases separated the two germline ends. Written as DNA, the CDR3 is TGTGCCAGCAGCACTATGAACAGGGAGCAGTTCTTC. As protein: CASSTMNREQFF.

The rearrangement links TRBV5-1 to TRBJ2-2; TRBD2 matches 11 bases. The V segment lost 4 bases and the J segment 3 bases; nucleotides outside the gene matches: 5. Germline V CDR1 and CDR2: SGHRS, YFSETQ. This CDR3 contains 16 residues. The CDR3 reads CASSISGRADTGELFF. DNA of the CDR3: TGCGCCAGCAGCATTAGCGGGAGGGCTGACACCGGGGAGCTGTTTTTT.

This clonotype was observed at least ten times. The rearrangement uses TRBV20-1 and TRBJ2-7; tentatively, D is TRBD2 (6 bases). The CDR3 consists of 13 residues. Trimming stripped 7 bases from V and 4 bases from J, with 17 bases between. CDR1 is DFQATT, CDR2 SNEGSKA, per germline (reference sequence). In DNA form, the CDR3 reads TGCAGTGTCGAGGGACGCGGGATATACGAGCAGTACTTC. Amino acid sequence: CSVEGRGIYEQYF.

This clonotype has ten or more counts. The rearrangement joins TRBV20-1 to TRBJ1-4, with TRBD1 as a possible D gene (5 bases). The V end lost 0 bases, the J end lost 8 bases, and 13 bases lay between the germline ends. Per the germline V gene, CDR1 is DFQATT and CDR2 is SNEGSKA (reference sequence). The CDR3 length is 14 residues. CDR3 amino acids: CSARDGGGPEKLFF. The CDR3 region has the DNA TGCAGTGCTAGAGATGGGGGGGGACCCGAAAAACTGTTTTTT.

This clonotype has at least ten counts. The genes are TRBV7-2 and TRBJ1-5; 11 bases are a match to TRBD1. Germline V lookup: CDR1 SGHTA, CDR2 FQGNSA. J lost 7 bases, V lost 5 bases, and 7 bases had no gene match. This CDR3 has 15 residues. DNA of the CDR3: TGTGCCAGCAGCCCCCGGACAGGGGGCTGGCAGCCCCAGCATTTT. Protein: CASSPRTGGWQPQHF.

This clonotype was seen only a few times. The chain links TRBV5-5 to TRBJ2-5; 9 nucleotides agree with TRBD1. The CDR3 spans 15 residues. Per the germline V gene, CDR1 is SGHKS and CDR2 is YYEKEE (reference sequence). The junction had 11 bases not matched to a gene; V was cut back by 6 bases and J by 5 bases. The CDR3 coding sequence is TGTGCCAGCAACCCGGGACAGGGTGATTGGGAGACCCAGTACTTC. This translates into CASNPGQGDWETQYF.

The sample holds many counts of this clonotype. The rearrangement uses TRBV6-1 and TRBJ1-5, with TRBD1 matching 9 bases. CDR3 length: 16 amino acids. Trimming cost V 6 bases and J 1 base; bases outside gene matches: 7. Looked up from germline, CDR1 is MNHNS and CDR2 is SASEGT. The CDR3 DNA follows: TGTGCCAGCAGACAAAGGGGACAGGGAAGCAATCAGCCCCAGCATTTT. This translates into CASRQRGQGSNQPQHF.

The rearrangement uses TRBV11-2 and TRBJ2-7; D tentatively fits TRBD1 or TRBD2 (5 bases each). Germline lookup yields CDR1 SGHAT and CDR2 FQNNGV. This CDR3 region has 14 residues. V lost 1 base, J lost 2 bases, and 9 bases lay in between. As DNA, the CDR3 is TGTGCCAGCAGCTTAGCGGGGCGCACCTACGAGCAGTACTTC. It is translated as CASSLAGRTYEQYF.

J is TRBJ1-5 and V is TRBV28; weak D call: TRBD1 (5 bases). Germline V CDR1 and CDR2: MDHEN, SYDVKM. V was pared by 7 bases and J by 3 bases, with 7 bases between. CDR3 length: 12 residues. CDR3 amino acids: CASIGANQPQHF. CDR3 DNA sequence: TGTGCCAGCATCGGGGCCAATCAGCCCCAGCATTTT.

This clonotype came up many times. This rearrangement joins TRBV9 to TRBJ2-1; TRBD2 matches 15 bases. With V trimmed by 0 bases and J by 0 bases, 10 bases remained unmatched. In germline, CDR1 is SGDLS, CDR2 YYNGEE. This CDR3 has 21 amino acids. The CDR3 here is CASSVGIGLAGGPSSYNEQFF. The CDR3 coding sequence is TGTGCCAGCAGCGTAGGAATCGGACTAGCGGGGGGGCCGAGCTCCTACAATGAGCAGTTCTTC. The whole variable domain, remainder taken from reference TRBV9 and TRBJ2-1, is DSGVTQTPKHLITATGQRVTLRCSPRSGDLSVYWYQQSLDQGLQFLIQYYNGEERAKGNILERFSAQQFPDLHSELNLSSLELGDSALYFCASSVGIGLAGGPSSYNEQFFGPGTRLTVL.

The CDR3 reads CASSSRVRGETQYF. For the CDR3, the DNA is TGTGCCAGCAGCTCCCGGGTACGAGGGGAGACCCAGTACTTC. The chain links TRBV7-9 to TRBJ2-5, with D perhaps TRBD2 (5 bases). Trimming took off 4 bases at V and 5 bases at J, with 14 bases between the two ends. The CDR3 length is 14 residues. Germline V gives CDR1 SEHNR, CDR2 FQNEAQ (reference sequence).

This clonotype was detected only a few times. This chain links TRBV7-9 with TRBJ1-1; D is unresolved. Germline loops: CDR1 SEHNR, CDR2 FQNEAQ (reference sequence). Trimming removed 5 bases from V and 5 bases from J, with 9 bases in between. CDR3 length: 12 amino acids. The CDR3 here is CASSPWLTEAFF. The CDR3 DNA follows: TGTGCCAGCAGCCCCTGGTTAACTGAAGCTTTCTTT. The complete variable domain, with remaining parts taken from reference TRBV7-9 and TRBJ1-1, reads DTGVSQNPRHKITKRGQNVTFRCDPISEHNRLYWYRQTLGQGPEFLTYFQNEAQLEKSRLLSDRFSAERPKGSFSTLEIQRTEQGDSAMYLCASSPWLTEAFFGQGTRLTVV.

This chain uses TRBV2 with TRBJ2-1; the D gene could be TRBD1 or TRBD2 (5 bases each). The CDR3 covers 12 residues. Per the germline V gene, CDR1 is SNHLY and CDR2 is FYNNEI. The V gene lost 10 bases and the J gene lost 12 bases, with 19 bases spanning the gap. The CDR3 bases are TGTGCCACCAGGCGGATGATGGGACCGCAGTTCTTC. The encoded protein is CATRRMMGPQFF.

The rearrangement uses TRBV18 and TRBJ2-5; no firm D call. The V end was cut by 2 bases, the J end by 4 bases, with 8 bases between. The CDR3 loop spans 13 amino acids. The V gene's germline CDR1 is KGHSH and CDR2 LQKENI. The CDR3 here is CASSPGVRETQYF. CDR3 nucleotide sequence: TGTGCCAGCTCACCAGGGGTACGAGAGACCCAGTACTTC.

Many counts were recorded for this clonotype. V gene TRBV29-1 combines with J gene TRBJ1-2; weak D call: TRBD1 (5 bases). Germline lookup yields CDR1 SQVTM and CDR2 ANQGSEA. Trimming removed 6 bases at V and 7 bases at J, with 21 bases between. CDR3 size: 14 residues. CDR3 amino acids: CSVAVSGPGIGYTF. The CDR3 coding sequence is TGCAGCGTCGCCGTCTCAGGGCCCGGAATTGGCTACACCTTC.